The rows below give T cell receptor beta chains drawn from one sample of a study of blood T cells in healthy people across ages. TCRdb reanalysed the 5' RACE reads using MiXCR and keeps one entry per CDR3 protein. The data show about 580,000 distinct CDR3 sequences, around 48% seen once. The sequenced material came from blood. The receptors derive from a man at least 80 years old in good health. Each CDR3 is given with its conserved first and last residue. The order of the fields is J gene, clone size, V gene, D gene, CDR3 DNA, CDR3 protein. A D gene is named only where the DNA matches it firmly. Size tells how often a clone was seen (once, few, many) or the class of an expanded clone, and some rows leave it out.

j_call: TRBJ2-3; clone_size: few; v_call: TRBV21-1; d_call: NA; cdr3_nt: TGTGCCAGCAGCAAAGCGGTCCCCCGTGGGGGTGAGAGAGATACGCAGTATTTT; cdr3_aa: CASSKAVPRGGERDTQYF
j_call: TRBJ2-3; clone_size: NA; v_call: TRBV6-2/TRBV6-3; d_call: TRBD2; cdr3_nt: TGTGCCAGCAGCACGGGACTAGCGGATTCAGATACGCAGTATTTT; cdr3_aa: CASSTGLADSDTQYF
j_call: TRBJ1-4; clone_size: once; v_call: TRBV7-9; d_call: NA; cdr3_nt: TGTGCCAGCAGCTTAGGCGAGCGGGGTACTAATGAAAAACTGTTTTTT; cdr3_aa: CASSLGERGTNEKLFF
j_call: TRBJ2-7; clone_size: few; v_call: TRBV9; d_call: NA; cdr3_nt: TGTGCCAGCAGCCCTTCGAGTTCGGGCCCGGGGGAGCAGTACTTC; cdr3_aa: CASSPSSSGPGEQYF
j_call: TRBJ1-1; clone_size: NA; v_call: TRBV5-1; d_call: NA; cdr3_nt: TGCGCCAGCAGCTTTTCCCCGGGACCGAACACTGAAGCTTTCTTT; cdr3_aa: CASSFSPGPNTEAFF
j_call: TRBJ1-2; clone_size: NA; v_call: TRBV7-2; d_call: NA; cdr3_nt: TGTGCCAGCAGCTTGGCCTTCTATGGCTACACCTTC; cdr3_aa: CASSLAFYGYTF
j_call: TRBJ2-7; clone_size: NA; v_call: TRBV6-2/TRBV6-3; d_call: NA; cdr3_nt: TGTGCCAGCAGTCCCGGCGGCAGCGGCTCCTACGAGCAGTACTTC; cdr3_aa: CASSPGGSGSYEQYF
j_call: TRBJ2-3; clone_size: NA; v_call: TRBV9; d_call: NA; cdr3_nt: TGTGCCAGCAGCGTAGGCGGGGCGGGCGCAGATACGCAGTATTTT; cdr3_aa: CASSVGGAGADTQYF
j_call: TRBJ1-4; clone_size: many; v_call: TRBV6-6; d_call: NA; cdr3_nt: TGTGCCAGCAGTTACCCCGGAGGGGGGCGAACTAATGAAAAACTGTTTTTT; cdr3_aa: CASSYPGGGRTNEKLFF
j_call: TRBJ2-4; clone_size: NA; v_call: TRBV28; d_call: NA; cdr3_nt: TGTGCCAGCAGTCAGGTCAGGGGGGCTCGCCTAGCCAAAAACATTCAGTACTTC; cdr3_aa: CASSQVRGARLAKNIQYF
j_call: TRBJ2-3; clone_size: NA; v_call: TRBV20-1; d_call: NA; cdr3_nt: TGCAGTGCTAGAGCCTCAGGGGCCAATACGCAGTATTTT; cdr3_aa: CSARASGANTQYF
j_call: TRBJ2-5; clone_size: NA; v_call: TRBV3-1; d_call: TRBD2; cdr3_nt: TGTGCCAGCAGTAAGCGGGGGGCCCAAGAGACCCAGTACTTC; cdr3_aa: CASSKRGAQETQYF
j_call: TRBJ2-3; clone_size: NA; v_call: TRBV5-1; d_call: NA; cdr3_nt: TGCGCCAGCAGCTCCCAGGGAGACCCTAGCACAGATACGCAGTATTTT; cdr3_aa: CASSSQGDPSTDTQYF
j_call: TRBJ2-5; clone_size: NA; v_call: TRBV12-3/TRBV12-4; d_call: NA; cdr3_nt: TGTGCCAGCAGTACCAGGGGGGTGTCAGAGACCCAGTACTTC; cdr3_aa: CASSTRGVSETQYF
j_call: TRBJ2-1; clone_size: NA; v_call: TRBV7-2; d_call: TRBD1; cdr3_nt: TGTGCCAGCAGCTCCCGGGACAGGGGGCATGGTGAGCAGTTCTTC; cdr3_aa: CASSSRDRGHGEQFF
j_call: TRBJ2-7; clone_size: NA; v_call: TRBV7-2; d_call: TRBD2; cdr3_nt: TGTGCCAGCAGCTTCGGACTAGCCCCATACGAGCAGTACTTC; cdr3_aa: CASSFGLAPYEQYF
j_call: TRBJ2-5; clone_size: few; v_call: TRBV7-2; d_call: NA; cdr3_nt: TGTGCCAGCAGCTTAGCTTACAGTCAAGAGACCCAGTACTTC; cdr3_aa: CASSLAYSQETQYF
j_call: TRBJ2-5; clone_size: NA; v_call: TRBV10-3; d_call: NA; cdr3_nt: TGTGCCAGCGCGACAGGCGAACAAGAGACCCAGTACTTC; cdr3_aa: CASATGEQETQYF
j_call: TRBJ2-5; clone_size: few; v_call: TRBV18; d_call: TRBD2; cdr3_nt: TGTGCCAGCTCACCAAAGCAACGTACTAGCGCAGAAGAGACCCAGTACTTC; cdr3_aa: CASSPKQRTSAEETQYF
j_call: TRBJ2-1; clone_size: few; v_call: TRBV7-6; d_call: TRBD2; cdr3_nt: TGTGCCAGCAGCGTAGGGCCGGGACTAGTTAACAATGAGCAGTTCTTC; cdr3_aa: CASSVGPGLVNNEQFF
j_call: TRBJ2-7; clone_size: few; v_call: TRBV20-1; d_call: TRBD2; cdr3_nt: TGCAGTGCTAGAGACCCAAGACTAGCGGGCGAGCAGTACTTC; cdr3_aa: CSARDPRLAGEQYF
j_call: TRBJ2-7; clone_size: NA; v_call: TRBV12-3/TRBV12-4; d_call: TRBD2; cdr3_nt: TGTGCCAGCAGTTCCACTAGCGGGAGGGCCTACGAGCAGTACTTC; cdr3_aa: CASSSTSGRAYEQYF
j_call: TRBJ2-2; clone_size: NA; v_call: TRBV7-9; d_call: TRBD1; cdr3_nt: TGTGCCAGCAGCCAGGACTCATTAGGCCGGGACAGCTGCACCGGGGAGCTGTTTTTT; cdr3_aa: CASSQDSLGRDSCTGELFF
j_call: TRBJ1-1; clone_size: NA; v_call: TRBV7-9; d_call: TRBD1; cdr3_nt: TGTGCCAGCGGCCACAACACAGGGGGCAGAGCGGCTTTCTTT; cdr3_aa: CASGHNTGGRAAFF
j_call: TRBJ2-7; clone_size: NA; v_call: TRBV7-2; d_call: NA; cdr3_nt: TGTGCCAGCAACTTAGCTCACGAGCAGTACTTC; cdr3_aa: CASNLAHEQYF
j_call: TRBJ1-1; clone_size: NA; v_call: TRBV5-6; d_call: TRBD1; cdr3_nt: TGTGCCAGCCACGGACAGGGTTGGACTGAAGCTTTCTTT; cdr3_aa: CASHGQGWTEAFF
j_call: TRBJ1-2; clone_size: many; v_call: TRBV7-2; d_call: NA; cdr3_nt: TGTGCCAGCAGCCCATCTAACTATGGCTACACCTTC; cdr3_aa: CASSPSNYGYTF
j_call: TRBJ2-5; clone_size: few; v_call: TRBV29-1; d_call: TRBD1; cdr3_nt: TGCAGCGTTGAGGGACAGCCCGGGGAGACCCAGTACTTC; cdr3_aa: CSVEGQPGETQYF
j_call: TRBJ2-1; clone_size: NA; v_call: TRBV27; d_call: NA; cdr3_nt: TGTGCCAGCTCTAGGAACCGGGGTGGCTCCTACAATGAGCAGTTCTTC; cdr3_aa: CASSRNRGGSYNEQFF
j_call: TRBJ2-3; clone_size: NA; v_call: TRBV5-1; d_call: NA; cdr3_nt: TGCGCCAGCAGCTTCGAGGCAGATACGCAGTATTTT; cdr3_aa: CASSFEADTQYF
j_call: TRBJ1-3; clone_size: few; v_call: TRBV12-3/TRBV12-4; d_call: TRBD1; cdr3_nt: TGTGCCAGCAGACCACTCATGACAGGGGCTGGAAACACCATATATTTT; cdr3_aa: CASRPLMTGAGNTIYF
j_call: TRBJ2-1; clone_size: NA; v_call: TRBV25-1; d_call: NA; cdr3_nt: TGTGCCAGCAGTGAAATAGGAAGAAGGGGCCAGTTCTTC; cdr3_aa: CASSEIGRRGQFF
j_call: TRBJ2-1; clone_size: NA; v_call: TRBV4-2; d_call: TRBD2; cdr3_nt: TGTGCCAGCAGCCAAGTTCGGACTAGTGGGGGCTACAATGAGCAGTTCTTC; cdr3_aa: CASSQVRTSGGYNEQFF
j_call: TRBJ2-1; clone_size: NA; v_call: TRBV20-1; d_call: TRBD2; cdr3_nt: TGCAGTGCTCCCGTGGGTAGCGGGAATCTTAATGAGCAGTTCTTC; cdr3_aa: CSAPVGSGNLNEQFF
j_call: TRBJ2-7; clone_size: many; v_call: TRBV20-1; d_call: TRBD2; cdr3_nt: TGCAGTGCTAGCGGGAGGAGCTTCTACGAGCAGTACTTC; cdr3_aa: CSASGRSFYEQYF
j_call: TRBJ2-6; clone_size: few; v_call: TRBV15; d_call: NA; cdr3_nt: TGTGCCACCAGCAGAGATAGGCATGGGGCCAACGTCCTGACTTTC; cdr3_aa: CATSRDRHGANVLTF
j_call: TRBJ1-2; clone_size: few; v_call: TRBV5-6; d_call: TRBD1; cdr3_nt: TGTGCCAGCAGCTTGGCGGGGCCAGGGGGGACGGTAAACTATGGCTACACCTTC; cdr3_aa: CASSLAGPGGTVNYGYTF
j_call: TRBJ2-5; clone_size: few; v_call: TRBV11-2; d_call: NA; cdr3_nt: TGTGCCAGCAGCTTGGGGCAGGGTTTGAATCTAGAAGAGACCCAGTACTTC; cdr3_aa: CASSLGQGLNLEETQYF